Below, 3 T cell receptor beta chains from the same sample are listed, as sequenced in a study of T cells after yellow fever vaccination. TCRdb reanalysed the 5' RACE reads using MiXCR and keeps one entry per CDR3 protein. The data hold under 600,000 distinct CDR3 sequences, with roughly 14% observed a single time. Specimen: PBMCs, collected on the day of the yellow fever booster vaccination. The receptors shown here come from a man aged 25-45 years who received the YFV17D yellow fever vaccine.

This clonotype showed up just a few times. This chain joins TRBV20-1 and TRBJ2-1; 9 bases line up with TRBD2. This CDR3 has 14 residues. Germline V gives CDR1 DFQATT, CDR2 SNEGSKA (reference sequence). V lost 5 bases and J lost 4; bases outside the gene matches: 6. The CDR3 DNA is TGCAGTGCTGGCCCTAGCGGGGTTTACAATGAGCAGTTCTTC. Amino acids: CSAGPSGVYNEQFF.

The gene calls are TRBV27 and TRBJ1-6; possible D gene TRBD1, 5 bases. Trimming stripped 5 bases from V and 10 bases from J, with 18 bases between. CDR3 length: 15 residues. Germline CDR1 MNHEY, CDR2 SMNVEV (reference sequence). The CDR3 nucleotides read TGTGCCAGCAGTCTAGGTTGGGGGGTCGACTCACCCCTCCACTTT. This encodes CASSLGWGVDSPLHF.

The sample holds many counts of this clonotype. The chain has TRBV5-1 and TRBJ2-7; 8 bases map to TRBD2. V shed 5 bases, J shed 7 bases, and the junction held 11 bases outside the gene matches. This CDR3 contains 14 residues. Germline V lookup: CDR1 SGHRS, CDR2 YFSETQ. For the CDR3, the DNA is TGCGCCAGCAGTCTAAGGACTAGCAATGATGAGCAGTACTTC. This translates into CASSLRTSNDEQYF.